This section outlines one T cell receptor beta chain sequence together with its context. Its antigen is currently unknown. The sample is drawn from a study of cytomegalovirus exposure and HLA in healthy donors. Overall study results and limits: Analysis performed later showed TCR beta chains linked to HLA being more clonally expanded than equally common others. Earlier results showed most TCR beta V segments being productive about 87% or about 30% of the time. In a later analysis, TCR beta V- and J-gene trimming showed a link to a missense DCLRE1C variant. Reportedly, TCR beta sequences accurately predicted HLA-A and HLA-B alleles in most subjects.

The J segment lost 6 bases and the V segment lost 6 bases, leaving 12 bases of the junction unmatched. Germline V gene data show CDR1 as SQVTM and CDR2 as ANQGSEA. The CDR3 sequence is 14 residues long. PCR amplification relied on 60 Vbeta primers (plus 13 Jbeta primers). Assay: immunoSEQ multiplex PCR; the TCRdb copy retains only in-frame clones and omits some. Here the sample spans about 150,000 clones, 70% to 90% being singletons. This TCR was sampled from a woman aged 18-29 years in good health and CMV-seronegative. The sequencing input was PBMCs. This chain joins TRBV29-1 and TRBJ1-2; the match to TRBD1 covers 8 bases. The CDR3 reads CSVGDPDRVNGYTF. DNA of the CDR3: TGCAGCGTCGGCGACCCGGACAGGGTGAATGGCTACACCTTC. The whole variable domain, filled in from reference TRBV29-1 and TRBJ1-2, reads SAVISQKPSRDICQRGTSLTIQCQVDSQVTMMFWYRQQPGQSLTLIATANQGSEATYESGFVIDKFPISRPNLTFSTLTVSNMSPEDSSIYLCSVGDPDRVNGYTFGSGTRLTVV.